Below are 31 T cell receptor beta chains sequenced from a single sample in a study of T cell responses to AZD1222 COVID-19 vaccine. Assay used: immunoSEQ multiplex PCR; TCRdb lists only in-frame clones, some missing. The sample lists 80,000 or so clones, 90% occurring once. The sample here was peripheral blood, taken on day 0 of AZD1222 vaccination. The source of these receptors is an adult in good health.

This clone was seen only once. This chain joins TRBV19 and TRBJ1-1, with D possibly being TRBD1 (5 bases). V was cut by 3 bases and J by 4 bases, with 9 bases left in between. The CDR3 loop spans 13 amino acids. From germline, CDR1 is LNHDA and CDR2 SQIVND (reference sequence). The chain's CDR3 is CASSIKGSTEAFF. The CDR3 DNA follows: TGTGCCAGTAGTATCAAGGGGTCCACTGAAGCTTTCTTT.

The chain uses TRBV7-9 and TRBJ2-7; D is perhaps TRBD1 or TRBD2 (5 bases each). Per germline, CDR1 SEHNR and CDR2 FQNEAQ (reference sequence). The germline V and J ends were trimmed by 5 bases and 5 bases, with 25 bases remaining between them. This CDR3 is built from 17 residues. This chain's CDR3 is CASSRPILGDVRHEQYF. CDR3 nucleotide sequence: TGTGCCAGCAGCCGCCCGATATTGGGGGATGTGAGACACGAGCAGTACTTC.

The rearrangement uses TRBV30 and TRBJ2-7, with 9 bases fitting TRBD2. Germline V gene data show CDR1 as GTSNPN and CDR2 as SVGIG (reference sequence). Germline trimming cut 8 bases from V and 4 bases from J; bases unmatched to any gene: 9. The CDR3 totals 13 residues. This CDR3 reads CAGQVRGGYEQYF. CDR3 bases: TGTGCCGGCCAGGTGCGGGGGGGGTACGAGCAGTACTTC.

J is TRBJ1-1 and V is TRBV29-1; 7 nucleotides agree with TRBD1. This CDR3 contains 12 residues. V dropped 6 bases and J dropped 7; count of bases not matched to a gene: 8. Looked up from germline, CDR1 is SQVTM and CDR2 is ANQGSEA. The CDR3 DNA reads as TGCAGCGTGCTACAGGGGAAGATTGAAGCTTTCTTT. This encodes CSVLQGKIEAFF.

This CDR3 reads CASSPPTGRTYEQYF. The CDR3 nucleotides read TGTGCCAGCTCACCACCGACAGGGCGTACCTACGAGCAGTACTTC. The chain has TRBV18 and TRBJ2-7; TRBD1 aligns across 7 bases. CDR1 and CDR2 (germline): KGHSH, LQKENI. This CDR3 has 15 amino acids. J was trimmed by 2 bases and V by 0 bases; bases with no gene match: 4.

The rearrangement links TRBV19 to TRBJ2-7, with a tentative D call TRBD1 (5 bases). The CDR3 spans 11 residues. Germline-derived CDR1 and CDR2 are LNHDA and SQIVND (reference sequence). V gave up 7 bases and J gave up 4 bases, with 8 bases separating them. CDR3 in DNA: TGTGCCAGTACCTCAGGGTACGAGCAGTACTTC. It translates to CASTSGYEQYF. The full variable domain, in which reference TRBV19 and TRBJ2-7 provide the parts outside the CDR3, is DGGITQSPKYLFRKEGQNVTLSCEQNLNHDAMYWYRQDPGQGLRLIYYSQIVNDFQKGDIAEGYSVSREKKESFPLTVTSAQKNPTAFYLCASTSGYEQYFGPGTRLTVT.

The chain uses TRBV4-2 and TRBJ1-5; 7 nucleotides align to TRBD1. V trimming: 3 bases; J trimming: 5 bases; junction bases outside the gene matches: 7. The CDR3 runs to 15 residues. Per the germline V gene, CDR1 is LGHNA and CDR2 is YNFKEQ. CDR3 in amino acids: CASSHSGGTDQPQHF. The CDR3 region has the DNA TGTGCCAGCAGCCACTCAGGGGGAACCGATCAGCCCCAGCATTTT.

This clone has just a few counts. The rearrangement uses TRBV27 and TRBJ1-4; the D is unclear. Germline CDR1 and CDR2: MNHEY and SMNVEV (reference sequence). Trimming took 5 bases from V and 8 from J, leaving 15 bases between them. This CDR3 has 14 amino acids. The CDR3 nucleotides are TGTGCCAGCAGTCTCGGACTGGGCGGGGAAAAACTGTTTTTT. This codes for CASSLGLGGEKLFF.

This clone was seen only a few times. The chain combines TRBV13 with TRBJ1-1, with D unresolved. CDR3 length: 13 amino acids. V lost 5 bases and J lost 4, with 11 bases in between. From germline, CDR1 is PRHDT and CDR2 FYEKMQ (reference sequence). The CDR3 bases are TGTGCCAGCAGCCGCCGAGGGTCCACTGAAGCTTTCTTT. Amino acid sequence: CASSRRGSTEAFF.

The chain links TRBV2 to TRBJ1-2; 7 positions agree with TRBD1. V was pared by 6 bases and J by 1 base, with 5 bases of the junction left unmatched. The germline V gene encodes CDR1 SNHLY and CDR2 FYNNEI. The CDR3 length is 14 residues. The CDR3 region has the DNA TGTGCCAGCAGAGACAGGGCATTTAACTATGGCTACACCTTC. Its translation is CASRDRAFNYGYTF.

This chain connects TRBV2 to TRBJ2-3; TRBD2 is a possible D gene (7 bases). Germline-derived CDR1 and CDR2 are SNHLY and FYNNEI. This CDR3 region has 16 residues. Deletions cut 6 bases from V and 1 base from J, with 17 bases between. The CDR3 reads CASRWGGQVGTDTQYF. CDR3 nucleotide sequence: TGTGCCAGCAGATGGGGGGGGCAGGTTGGCACAGATACGCAGTATTTT. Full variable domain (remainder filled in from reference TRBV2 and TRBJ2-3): EPEVTQTPSHQVTQMGQEVILRCVPISNHLYFYWYRQILGQKVEFLVSFYNNEISEKSEIFDDQFSVERPDGSNFTLKIRSTKLEDSAMYFCASRWGGQVGTDTQYFGPGTRLTVL.

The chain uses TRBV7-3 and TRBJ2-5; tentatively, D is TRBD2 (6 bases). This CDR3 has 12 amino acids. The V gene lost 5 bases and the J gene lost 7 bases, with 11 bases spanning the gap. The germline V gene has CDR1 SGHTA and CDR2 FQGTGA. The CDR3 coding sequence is TGTGCCAGCAGCATAAACGGGGGGACCCAGTACTTC. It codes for CASSINGGTQYF.

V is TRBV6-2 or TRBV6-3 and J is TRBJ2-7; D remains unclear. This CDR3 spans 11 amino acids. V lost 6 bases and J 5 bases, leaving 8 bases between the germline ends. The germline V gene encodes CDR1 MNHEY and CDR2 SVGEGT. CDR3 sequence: CASSPGHEQYF. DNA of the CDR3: TGTGCCAGCAGCCCAGGTCACGAGCAGTACTTC.

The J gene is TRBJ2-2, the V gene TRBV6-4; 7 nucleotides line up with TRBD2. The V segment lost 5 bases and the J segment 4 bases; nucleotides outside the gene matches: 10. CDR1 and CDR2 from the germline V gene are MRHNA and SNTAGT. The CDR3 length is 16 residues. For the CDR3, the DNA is TGTGCCAGCAGTCCGCAAGCGGGGAGAGGCACCGGGGAGCTGTTTTTT. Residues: CASSPQAGRGTGELFF.

The CDR3 protein is CASSLDLAGGDNEQFF. As DNA, the CDR3 is TGTGCCAGCAGCTTGGACCTAGCGGGGGGTGACAATGAGCAGTTCTTC. The chain couples TRBV5-4 to TRBJ2-1; 11 positions agree with TRBD2. Germline V gives CDR1 SGHNT, CDR2 YYREEE (reference sequence). V lost 0 bases, J lost 5 bases, and 4 bases stayed unmatched. The CDR3 has 16 residues.

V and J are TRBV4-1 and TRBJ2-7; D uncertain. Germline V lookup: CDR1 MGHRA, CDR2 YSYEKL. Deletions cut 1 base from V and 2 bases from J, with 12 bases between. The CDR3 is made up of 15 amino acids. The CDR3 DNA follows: TGCGCCAGCAGCCAAGGGCCACAGATACCCTACGAGCAGTACTTC. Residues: CASSQGPQIPYEQYF.

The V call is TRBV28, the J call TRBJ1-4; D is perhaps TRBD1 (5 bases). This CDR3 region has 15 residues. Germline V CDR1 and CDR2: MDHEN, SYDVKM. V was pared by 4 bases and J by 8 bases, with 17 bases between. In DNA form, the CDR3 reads TGTGCCAGCAGTTCCGGAAGGAGGGGAAGCGAAAAACTGTTTTTT. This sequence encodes CASSSGRRGSEKLFF.

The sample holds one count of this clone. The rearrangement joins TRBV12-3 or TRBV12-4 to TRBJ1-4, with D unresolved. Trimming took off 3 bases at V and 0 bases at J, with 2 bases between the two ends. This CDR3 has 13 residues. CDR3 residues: CASSFTTNEKLFF. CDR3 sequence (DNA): TGTGCCAGCAGTTTTACAACTAATGAAAAACTGTTTTTT.

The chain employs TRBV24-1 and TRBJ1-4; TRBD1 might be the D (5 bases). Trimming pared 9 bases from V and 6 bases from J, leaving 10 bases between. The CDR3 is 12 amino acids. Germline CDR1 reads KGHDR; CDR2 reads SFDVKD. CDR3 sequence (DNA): TGTGCCACCGGTCAGGGTTATGAAAAACTGTTTTTT. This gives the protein CATGQGYEKLFF.

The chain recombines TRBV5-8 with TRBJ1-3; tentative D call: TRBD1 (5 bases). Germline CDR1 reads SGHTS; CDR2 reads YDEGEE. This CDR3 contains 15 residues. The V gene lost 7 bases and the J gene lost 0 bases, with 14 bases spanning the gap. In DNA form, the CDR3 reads TGTGCCAGCGATCGGACAACCCGCTCTGGAAACACCATATATTTT. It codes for CASDRTTRSGNTIYF.

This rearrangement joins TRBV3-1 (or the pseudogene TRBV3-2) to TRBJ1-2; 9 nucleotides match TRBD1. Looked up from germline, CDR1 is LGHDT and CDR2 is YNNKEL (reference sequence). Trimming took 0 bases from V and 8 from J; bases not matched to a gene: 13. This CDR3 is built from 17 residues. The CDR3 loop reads CASSQDSLRDRAWGYTF. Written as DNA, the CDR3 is TGTGCCAGCAGCCAAGATTCACTCCGGGACAGGGCTTGGGGCTACACCTTC.

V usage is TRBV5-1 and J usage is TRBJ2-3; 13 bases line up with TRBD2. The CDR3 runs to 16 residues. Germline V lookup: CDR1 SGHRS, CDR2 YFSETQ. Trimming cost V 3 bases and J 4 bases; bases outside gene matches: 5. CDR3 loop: CASSSGTSGASDTQYF. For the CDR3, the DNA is TGCGCCAGCAGCTCAGGGACTAGCGGGGCGTCAGATACGCAGTATTTT.

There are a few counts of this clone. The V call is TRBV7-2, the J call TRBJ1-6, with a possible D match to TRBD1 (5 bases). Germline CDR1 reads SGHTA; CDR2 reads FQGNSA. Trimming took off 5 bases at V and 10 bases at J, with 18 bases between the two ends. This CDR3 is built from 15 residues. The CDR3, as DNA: TGTGCCAGCAGCCCCCAACGGCAGGGTCGGTCACCCCTCCACTTT. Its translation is CASSPQRQGRSPLHF.

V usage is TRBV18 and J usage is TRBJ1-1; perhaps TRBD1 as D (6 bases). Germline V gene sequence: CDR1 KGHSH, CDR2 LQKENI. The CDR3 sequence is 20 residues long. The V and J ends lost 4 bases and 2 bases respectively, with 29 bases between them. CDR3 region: CASSLKFLARGGRKNTEAFF. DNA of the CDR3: TGTGCCAGCTCACTCAAATTCCTTGCTCGCGGGGGGCGAAAAAACACTGAAGCTTTCTTT.

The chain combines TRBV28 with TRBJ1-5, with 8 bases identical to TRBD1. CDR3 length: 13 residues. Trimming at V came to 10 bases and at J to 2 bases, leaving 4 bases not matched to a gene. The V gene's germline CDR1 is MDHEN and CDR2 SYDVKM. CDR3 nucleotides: TGTGCCATACTGGACAGGGGCAATCAGCCCCAGCATTTT. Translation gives CAILDRGNQPQHF.

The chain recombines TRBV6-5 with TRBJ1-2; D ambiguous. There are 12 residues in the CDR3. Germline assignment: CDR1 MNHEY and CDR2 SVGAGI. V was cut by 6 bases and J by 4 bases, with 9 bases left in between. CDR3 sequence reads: CASRYGVYGYTF. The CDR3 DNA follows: TGTGCCAGCAGGTACGGGGTCTATGGCTACACCTTC.

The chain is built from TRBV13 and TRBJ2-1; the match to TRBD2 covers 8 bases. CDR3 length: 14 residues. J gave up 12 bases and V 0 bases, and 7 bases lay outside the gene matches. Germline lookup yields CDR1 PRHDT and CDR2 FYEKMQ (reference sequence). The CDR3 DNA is TGTGCCAGCAGCTTAGGCGGACTAGCCGAGGGGCAGTTCTTC. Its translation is CASSLGGLAEGQFF.

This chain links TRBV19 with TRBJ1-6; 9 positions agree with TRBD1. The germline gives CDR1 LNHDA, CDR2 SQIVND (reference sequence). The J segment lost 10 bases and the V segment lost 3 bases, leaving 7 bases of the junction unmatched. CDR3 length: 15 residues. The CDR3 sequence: CASSMAGQGTSPLHF. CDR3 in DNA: TGTGCCAGTAGTATGGCCGGACAGGGGACCTCACCCCTCCACTTT.

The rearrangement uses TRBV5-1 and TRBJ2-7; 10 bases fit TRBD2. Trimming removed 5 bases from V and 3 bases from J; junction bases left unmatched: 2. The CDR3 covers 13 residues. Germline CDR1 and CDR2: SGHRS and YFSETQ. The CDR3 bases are TGCGCCAGCAGGCTAGCGGGGGACTACGAGCAGTACTTC. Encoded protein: CASRLAGDYEQYF.

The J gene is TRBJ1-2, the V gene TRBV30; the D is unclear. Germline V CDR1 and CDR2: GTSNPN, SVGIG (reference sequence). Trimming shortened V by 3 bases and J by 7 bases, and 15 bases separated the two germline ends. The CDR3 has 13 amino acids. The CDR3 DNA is TGTGCCTGGAGGGTCCGCCAGATGGGTGGCTACACCTTC. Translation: CAWRVRQMGGYTF.

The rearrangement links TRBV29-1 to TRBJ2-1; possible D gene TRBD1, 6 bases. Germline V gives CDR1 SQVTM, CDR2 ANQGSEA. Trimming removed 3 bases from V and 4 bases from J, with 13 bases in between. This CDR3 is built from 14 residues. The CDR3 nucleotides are TGCAGCGTTGAGTGGGGGCGAGGTTACAATGAGCAGTTCTTC. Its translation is CSVEWGRGYNEQFF.